The 7 T cell receptor beta chains below come from one sample, sequenced in a study of read filtering for tumor transcriptome and immune sequencing. The library was built from roughly 400 ng RNA with molecular barcoded adaptors for alpha/delta and beta/gamma chains. TCRdb reprocessed the reads with MiXCR, giving one entry per CDR3 protein. The sample lists 25,000 to 35,000 distinct CDR3 sequences, approximately 15% occurring once. Sequenced material: a population of CD138-negative cells sorted from bone marrow. These receptors were taken from a donor at least 40 years old with multiple myeloma.

This clonotype appeared many times. The chain recombines TRBV29-1 with TRBJ2-2; 11 bases are a match to TRBD1. V shed 7 bases, J shed 3 bases, and the junction held 4 bases outside the gene matches. Germline V gives CDR1 SQVTM, CDR2 ANQGSEA. The CDR3 spans 14 residues. Written as DNA, the CDR3 is TGCAGCGCGACGGGACAGGGGGACACCGGGGAGCTGTTTTTT. Translating it yields CSATGQGDTGELFF.

This clonotype has ten or more counts. J is TRBJ2-3 and V is TRBV7-9; D is unclear. Trimming took off 5 bases at V and 4 bases at J, with 10 bases between the two ends. The germline gives CDR1 SEHNR, CDR2 FQNEAQ (reference sequence). CDR3 size: 13 residues. CDR3 in amino acids: CASSAGDSDTQYF. DNA for the CDR3: TGTGCCAGCAGCGCCGGAGATTCAGATACGCAGTATTTT.

This sequence joins TRBV20-1 and TRBJ2-3, with 8 bases that match TRBD2. V shed 3 bases and J 6 bases; nucleotides not matched to a gene: 8. Looked up from germline, CDR1 is DFQATT and CDR2 is SNEGSKA (reference sequence). The CDR3 extends over 14 amino acids. The DNA of the CDR3 is TGCAGTGCTAGCCCGGGACTAGGTATGGATACGCAGTATTTT. Its protein is CSASPGLGMDTQYF.

Ten or more counts support this clonotype. This chain joins TRBV5-1 and TRBJ2-3; D ambiguous. Germline V CDR1 and CDR2: SGHRS, YFSETQ. The CDR3 extends over 14 amino acids. Trimming pared 0 bases from V and 2 bases from J, leaving 7 bases between. The CDR3 spells CASSLGRATDTQYF. For the CDR3, the DNA is TGCGCCAGCAGCTTGGGGCGAGCCACAGATACGCAGTATTTT.

J is TRBJ2-3 and V is TRBV7-6; TRBD1 agrees at 8 bases. With V trimmed by 2 bases and J by 5 bases, 6 bases remained unmatched. The CDR3 spans 15 residues. CDR1 and CDR2 from the germline V gene are SGHVS and FNYEAQ. In DNA form, the CDR3 reads TGTGCCAGCAGCTTAAGGACAGGGATGGTAGATACGCAGTATTTT. Protein product: CASSLRTGMVDTQYF.

In this sample, this clonotype turned up many times. In DNA, the CDR3 is TGTGCCAGCAGCTTAATGTCTCAGGGACTAGCCTACGAGCAGTACTTC. Amino acid sequence: CASSLMSQGLAYEQYF. This sequence joins TRBV11-2 and TRBJ2-7; 8 nucleotides line up with TRBD2. The CDR3 has 16 residues. CDR1 and CDR2 from the germline V gene are SGHAT and FQNNGV. Unmatched junction bases numbered 8, after V lost 2 bases and J lost 2 bases.

This chain links TRBV7-3 with TRBJ2-5; no clear D. Germline V gene sequence: CDR1 SGHTA, CDR2 FQGTGA. V lost 2 bases and J lost 5, with 18 bases in between. The CDR3 has 16 amino acids. The CDR3 protein is CASSLYPTPLSETQYF. CDR3 sequence (DNA): TGTGCCAGCAGCTTATATCCTACTCCCTTATCCGAGACCCAGTACTTC.